The rows below give T cell receptor beta chains drawn from one sample of a study of blood T cell repertoires in COVID-19. Generated by immunoSEQ multiplex PCR, the TCRdb table keeps only in-frame clones and is missing some. The repertoire includes around 300,000 clones, nearly 90% of them detected once, and 9.4% sits in the top ten. The sequenced material came from peripheral blood. Receptors originate from a man aged 18 to 30 with active or convalescent COVID-19. The conserved cysteine and the conserved F or W are not part of the CDR3 here. Only part of the rows carry a size: once, few, many, or a class if the clone is expanded.

v_gene	abundance	j_gene	CDR3aa
TRBV7-9	few	TRBJ1-5	ASSPFPQGGSGQPQH
TRBV25-1	few	TRBJ2-7	ASRGQSYEQY
TRBV2	NA	TRBJ2-7	ASTVTGTGQSYEQY
TRBV9	NA	TRBJ2-2	ASSVGQSVGELF
TRBV6-5	NA	TRBJ2-3	ASRYRGRDTQY
TRBV5-1	NA	TRBJ2-7	ASSSGQGLYEQY
TRBV5-3	NA	TRBJ2-5	ARSRGTQY
TRBV10-2	NA	TRBJ2-5	ASSELGATKGETQY
TRBV5-1	NA	TRBJ2-7	ASSLLGTRSYEQY
TRBV20-1	NA	TRBJ2-7	SASRDRGFYEQY
TRBV6-2/TRBV6-3	NA	TRBJ2-7	ASSYRQGRASYEQY
TRBV7-2	NA	TRBJ1-1	ASSLRQGYTEAF
TRBV6-4	NA	TRBJ2-1	ASSDSGRGGFSNEQF
TRBV10-3	NA	TRBJ2-3	AIMPGESTDTQY
TRBV19	few	TRBJ1-5	ASSSRSNQPQH
TRBV3-1/TRBV3-2	NA	TRBJ2-7	ASVATGGGLDEQY
TRBV29-1	NA	TRBJ1-2	SVDRGTNYGYT
TRBV27	NA	TRBJ1-2	ASSDRTHDTRGYGYT
TRBV9	NA	TRBJ2-1	ASSVEPGVSYNEQF
TRBV5-1	NA	TRBJ1-2	ASSLERRQYGYT
TRBV11-2	NA	TRBJ2-5	ASSLAGRSETQY
TRBV7-9	once	TRBJ2-3	ASSPNLGLAGVDTQY
TRBV3-1/TRBV3-2	NA	TRBJ1-1	ASSPIPRVLGTEAF
TRBV3-1/TRBV3-2	NA	TRBJ1-2	ASSQPSRSGYT
TRBV4-1	NA	TRBJ1-2	ASSQFFSRNYGYT
TRBV7-2	once	TRBJ2-7	ASSLAETYEQY
TRBV5-1	NA	TRBJ2-3	ASSSTSGEVYTQY